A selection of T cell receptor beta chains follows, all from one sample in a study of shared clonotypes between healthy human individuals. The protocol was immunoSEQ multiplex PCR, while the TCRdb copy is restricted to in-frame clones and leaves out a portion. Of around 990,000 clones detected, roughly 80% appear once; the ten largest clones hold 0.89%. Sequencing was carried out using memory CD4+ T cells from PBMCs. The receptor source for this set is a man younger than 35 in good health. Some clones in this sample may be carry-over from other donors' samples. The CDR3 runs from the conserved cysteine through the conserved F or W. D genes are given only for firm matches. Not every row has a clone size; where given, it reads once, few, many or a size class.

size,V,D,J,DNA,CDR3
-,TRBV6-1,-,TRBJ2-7,TGTGCCAGCAGCCCTGCTAGGGGGATCGTCGAGCAGTACTTC,CASSPARGIVEQYF
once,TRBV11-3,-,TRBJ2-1,TGTGCCAGCAGTAGAGTCGCGGGGGAGCAGTTCTTC,CASSRVAGEQFF
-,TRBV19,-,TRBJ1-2,TGTGCCAGTAGTAGGGCAGGGGTGACAGAAGGCTACACCTTC,CASSRAGVTEGYTF
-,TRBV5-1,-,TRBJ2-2,TGCGCCAGCAGTCTGTTCGGGGTGGGCACCGGGGAGCTGTTTTTT,CASSLFGVGTGELFF
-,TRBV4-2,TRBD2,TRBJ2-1,TGTGCCAGCAGCCAAGATGTACTAGCGGGAGGACTCCTCTCCTACAATGAGCAGTTCTTC,CASSQDVLAGGLLSYNEQFF
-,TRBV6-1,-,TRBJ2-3,TGTGCCAGCAACAACCTAGGTGCGACAGATACGCAGTATTTT,CASNNLGATDTQYF
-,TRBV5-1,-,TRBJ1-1,TGCGCCAGCAGTCGAGAGGCTACCATGAACACTGAAGCTTTCTTT,CASSREATMNTEAFF
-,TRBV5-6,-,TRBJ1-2,TGTGCCAGCAGCTTTGGCGGAAGACCCGGGTCCGATGCTGGCTACACCTTC,CASSFGGRPGSDAGYTF
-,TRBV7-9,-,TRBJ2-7,TGTGCCAGCAGCCCCCTCGGGGGAGAGGTCGAGCAGTACTTC,CASSPLGGEVEQYF
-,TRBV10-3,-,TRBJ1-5,TGTGCCATCCGGCAGGGGAGCGATCAGCCCCAGCATTTT,CAIRQGSDQPQHF
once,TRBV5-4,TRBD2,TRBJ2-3,TGTGCCAGCCGGGGGGGCAGACAGTCTAGCACAGATACGCAGTATTTT,CASRGGRQSSTDTQYF
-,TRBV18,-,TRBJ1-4,TGTGCCAGCTCACCTACCACATGGGCAACTAATGAAAAACTGTTTTTT,CASSPTTWATNEKLFF
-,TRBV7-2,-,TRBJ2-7,TGTGCCAGCAGCTTAAATCAGGGATCAACCTACGAGCAGTACTTC,CASSLNQGSTYEQYF
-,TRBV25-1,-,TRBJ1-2,TGTGCCAGCAGTGAATGGATCGGCTATGGCTACACCTTC,CASSEWIGYGYTF
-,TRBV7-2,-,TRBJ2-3,TGTGCCAGCAGCTTAGTTTCAGATACGCAGTATTTT,CASSLVSDTQYF